The rows below give T cell receptor beta chains drawn from one sample of a study of beta chain features in type 1 diabetes. Clones were read by immunoSEQ multiplex PCR, and TCRdb kept only the in-frame ones, dropping some. Of fewer than 900,000 clones in the sample, 15% to 20% were seen once. Specimen: naive CD4+ T cells from blood. These receptors were taken from a woman between 18 and 30 years old in good health. Each CDR3 is given with its conserved first and last residue. A D gene is named only where the DNA matches it firmly. Clone sizes are given selectively: once, few, many, or a class where the clone is expanded.

>TRBV5-6|NA|TRBJ2-5|NA
CASSSWGAWETQYF
TGTGCCAGCAGCTCTTGGGGGGCTTGGGAGACCCAGTACTTC
>TRBV5-1|few|TRBJ2-7|NA
CASSLGVGRDYEQYF
TGCGCCAGCAGCTTGGGCGTCGGGAGAGATTACGAGCAGTACTTC
>TRBV5-4|NA|TRBJ2-3|NA
CASSSQQGGHTDTQYF
TGTGCCAGCAGCTCACAACAGGGAGGACACACAGATACGCAGTATTTT
>TRBV6-5|NA|TRBJ2-5|NA
CASSYSSRDIAIGQYF
TGTGCCAGCAGCTACAGCTCCCGGGACATCGCGATAGGCCAGTACTTC
>TRBV11-1|few|TRBJ2-2|TRBD1
CASGETGWYTGELFF
TGTGCCAGCGGCGAGACAGGGTGGTACACCGGGGAGCTGTTTTTT
>TRBV7-8|NA|TRBJ1-1|NA
CASSPRVGGYTEAFF
TGTGCCAGCAGCCCCAGGGTGGGGGGGTATACTGAAGCTTTCTTT
>TRBV7-9|few|TRBJ2-5|TRBD2
CASSLGVLAGAAVETQYF
TGTGCCAGCAGCTTAGGAGTTTTAGCGGGAGCCGCGGTGGAGACCCAGTACTTC
>TRBV18|NA|TRBJ1-2|TRBD1
CASSPNTLTGANYGYTF
TGTGCCAGCTCACCAAATACCTTGACAGGGGCTAACTATGGCTACACCTTC
>TRBV6-5|NA|TRBJ2-5|NA
CASSYGRRQETQYF
TGTGCCAGCAGTTACGGACGGAGACAAGAGACCCAGTACTTC
>TRBV4-2|NA|TRBJ2-7|NA
CASSQEYRRDEQYF
TGTGCCAGCAGCCAAGAGTACCGCCGGGACGAGCAGTACTTC
>TRBV28|few|TRBJ2-3|NA
CASRFGGSTDTQYF
TGTGCCAGCAGGTTCGGAGGAAGCACAGATACGCAGTATTTT
>TRBV19|few|TRBJ1-2|TRBD1
CASSSPPRGLGYGYTF
TGTGCCAGTAGTTCCCCCCCCAGGGGGCTGGGCTATGGCTACACCTTC
>TRBV2|few|TRBJ1-2|NA
CASSEGGYGYTF
TGTGCCAGCAGTGAAGGAGGGTATGGCTACACCTTC
>TRBV28|NA|TRBJ2-7|NA
CASSLPGYEQYF
TGTGCCAGCAGTTTACCTGGTTACGAGCAGTACTTC
>TRBV7-9|NA|TRBJ2-3|TRBD1
CASNLIEGDRGQQDTQYF
TGTGCCAGCAACTTGATCGAAGGGGACAGGGGCCAACAAGATACGCAGTATTTT
>TRBV5-4|few|TRBJ1-4|TRBD1
CASSLGGAGEKLFF
TGTGCCAGCAGCTTAGGGGGCGCGGGGGAAAAACTGTTTTTT
>TRBV25-1|few|TRBJ2-5|TRBD1
CASSEGDRGRKETQYF
TGTGCCAGCAGTGAGGGGGACAGGGGGCGAAAAGAGACCCAGTACTTC
>TRBV6-5|few|TRBJ2-6|NA
CASSYSRVQANVLTF
TGTGCCAGCAGTTACTCGAGGGTTCAGGCCAACGTCCTGACTTTC
>TRBV15|NA|TRBJ2-5|NA
CATGIIGRRETQYF
TGTGCCACCGGTATTATAGGTCGGCGAGAGACCCAGTACTTC
>TRBV5-5|few|TRBJ2-5|NA
CASSRAVGLEETQYF
TGTGCCAGCAGCCGGGCTGTAGGGCTAGAAGAGACCCAGTACTTC
>TRBV5-8|few|TRBJ2-7|NA
CASSLEVRGGEQYF
TGTGCCAGCAGCTTGGAGGTCCGGGGCGGCGAGCAGTACTTC
>TRBV7-9|few|TRBJ2-7|NA
CASSLGGVGYEQYF
TGTGCCAGCAGCTTAGGGGGTGTTGGCTACGAGCAGTACTTC
>TRBV29-1|NA|TRBJ2-2|NA
CSVGRPLAGELFF
TGCAGCGTTGGGAGGCCCCTCGCCGGGGAGCTGTTTTTT
>TRBV18|few|TRBJ2-7|NA
CASSPPSSGPYEQYF
TGTGCCAGCTCACCACCGTCCAGCGGCCCCTACGAGCAGTACTTC
>TRBV7-7|NA|TRBJ1-1|NA
CASSLGSRVSSTEAFF
TGTGCTAGCAGCTTAGGTAGCAGGGTTTCAAGCACTGAAGCTTTCTTT
>TRBV28|NA|TRBJ1-2|NA
CASMTRVGPGYTF
TGTGCCAGCATGACCAGGGTGGGTCCAGGCTACACCTTC
>TRBV4-3|NA|TRBJ2-1|TRBD2
CASSQHSGRGYNEQFF
TGCGCCAGCAGCCAACACAGCGGGAGAGGGTACAATGAGCAGTTCTTC
>TRBV5-4|NA|TRBJ2-1|TRBD2
CASSSPIAGVKNEQFF
TGTGCCAGCAGCTCGCCCATAGCGGGAGTAAAGAATGAGCAGTTCTTC
>TRBV5-6|NA|TRBJ2-5|NA
CASSALASQETQYF
TGTGCCAGCTCCGCTTTAGCGTCCCAAGAGACCCAGTACTTC
>TRBV2|few|TRBJ2-2|TRBD1
CASRQRQGNTGELFF
TGTGCCAGCAGACAAAGACAGGGGAACACCGGGGAGCTGTTTTTT
>TRBV18|NA|TRBJ2-7|NA
CASSPRSGRHEQYF
TGTGCCAGCTCACCACGGTCAGGCCGCCACGAGCAGTACTTC
>TRBV5-1|NA|TRBJ2-7|NA
CASSLGPIPVYEQYF
TGCGCCAGCAGCTTGGGACCGATCCCTGTATACGAGCAGTACTTC
>TRBV9|NA|TRBJ2-7|NA
CASSLGTDSYEQYF
TGTGCCAGCAGCCTCGGGACCGATTCCTACGAGCAGTACTTC
>TRBV5-1|few|TRBJ2-5|NA
CASSPGPPQETQYF
TGCGCCAGCTCCCCAGGACCGCCCCAAGAGACCCAGTACTTC
>TRBV4-1|NA|TRBJ1-3|NA
CASSQDLLAAGSGNTIYF
TGCGCCAGCAGCCAAGATTTATTGGCAGCTGGCTCTGGAAACACCATATATTTT
>TRBV11-2|NA|TRBJ1-3|NA
CASSLDFPGLGNTIYF
TGTGCCAGCAGCTTAGATTTCCCCGGGCTTGGAAACACCATATATTTT
>TRBV7-2|few|TRBJ2-1|NA
CASSLSGTIYNEQFF
TGTGCCAGCAGCTTATCCGGAACCATCTACAATGAGCAGTTCTTC
>TRBV6-6|few|TRBJ1-3|TRBD1
CASKPGQGRYGNTIYF
TGTGCCAGCAAGCCTGGACAGGGTCGGTATGGAAACACCATATATTTT
>TRBV6-6|NA|TRBJ2-7|NA
CASSRRFPYEQYF
TGTGCCAGCAGCCGGAGGTTCCCCTACGAGCAGTACTTC
>TRBV5-4|NA|TRBJ2-3|NA
CASSLETTDTQYF
TGTGCCAGCAGCTTGGAAACCACAGATACGCAGTATTTT
>TRBV7-3|few|TRBJ2-1|NA
CASSSHVNYGEQFF
TGTGCCAGCAGCTCCCACGTGAATTACGGTGAGCAGTTCTTC
>TRBV25-1|few|TRBJ1-2|NA
CASSETRGGLDGYTF
TGTGCCAGCAGTGAGACCCGAGGAGGGTTGGACGGCTACACCTTC
>TRBV10-3|NA|TRBJ1-5|TRBD1
CASGQANQPQHF
TGTGCCAGCGGACAGGCTAATCAGCCCCAGCATTTT
>TRBV7-9|NA|TRBJ1-4|NA
CASSLDAWGEKLFF
TGTGCCAGCAGCTTAGATGCGTGGGGTGAAAAACTGTTTTTT
>TRBV6-6|NA|TRBJ2-7|TRBD2
CASSYSGGRAAYEQYF
TGTGCCAGCAGTTACTCGGGCGGGAGGGCCGCCTACGAGCAGTACTTC
>TRBV6-6|NA|TRBJ1-5|NA
CASRDSNQPQHF
TGTGCCAGCAGAGATAGCAATCAGCCCCAGCATTTT
>TRBV2|NA|TRBJ2-2|NA
CASKDTYTGELFF
TGTGCCAGCAAGGACACCTACACCGGGGAGCTGTTTTTT
>TRBV15|NA|TRBJ2-7|NA
CATSAAGSSYEQYF
TGTGCCACCAGCGCTGCCGGGAGTTCCTACGAGCAGTACTTC